These T cell receptor beta chains were read from a single sample in a study of blood T cell repertoires in COVID-19. Only in-frame clones appear in the TCRdb table, and some are missing; sequencing was by immunoSEQ multiplex PCR. Of 380,000 or so clones in the sample, 80% to 90% were seen once. The sample was peripheral blood. The receptors derive from a man aged 40-49 years with acute or convalescent COVID-19. Each CDR3 is given with its conserved first and last residue. D genes are given only for firm matches. Clone sizes are given selectively: once, few, many, or a class where the clone is expanded.

size: -; V: TRBV6-2/TRBV6-3; J: TRBJ1-2; D: -; CDR3: CASSTPEESDGYTF; DNA: TGTGCCAGCAGTACCCCGGAGGAATCAGATGGCTACACCTTC
size: -; V: TRBV21-1; J: TRBJ2-1; D: -; CDR3: CASSFHGASGENEQFF; DNA: TGTGCCAGCAGCTTTCACGGGGCTAGCGGGGAAAATGAGCAGTTCTTC
size: -; V: TRBV15; J: TRBJ2-2; D: -; CDR3: CARENTGELFF; DNA: TGTGCCAGAGAGAACACCGGGGAGCTGTTTTTT
size: -; V: TRBV9; J: TRBJ2-7; D: -; CDR3: CASSGAEQYF; DNA: TGTGCCAGCAGCGGAGCCGAGCAGTACTTC
size: -; V: TRBV28; J: TRBJ2-5; D: -; CDR3: CASRPLTEIQETQYF; DNA: TGTGCCAGCAGGCCCCTGACAGAGATCCAAGAGACCCAGTACTTC
size: -; V: TRBV27; J: TRBJ1-5; D: -; CDR3: CASSLYRGNQPQHF; DNA: TGTGCCAGCAGTTTATATCGGGGGAATCAGCCCCAGCATTTT
size: -; V: TRBV4-3; J: TRBJ2-3; D: -; CDR3: CASSQGASTDTQYF; DNA: TGCGCCAGCAGCCAGGGGGCGAGCACAGATACGCAGTATTTT
size: few; V: TRBV11-3; J: TRBJ2-1; D: TRBD1; CDR3: CASSSAGTGGGNEQFF; DNA: TGTGCCAGCAGCTCAGCCGGGACAGGGGGCGGGAATGAGCAGTTCTTC
size: -; V: TRBV27; J: TRBJ1-1; D: -; CDR3: CASTPGGRNTEAFF; DNA: TGTGCCAGCACGCCGGGGGGGCGGAACACTGAAGCTTTCTTT
size: few; V: TRBV19; J: TRBJ2-7; D: -; CDR3: CASSNLGSREQYF; DNA: TGTGCCAGTAGTAATTTGGGGAGCAGGGAGCAGTACTTC
size: few; V: TRBV5-4; J: TRBJ2-4; D: -; CDR3: CASSIGWGENIQYF; DNA: TGTGCCAGCTCCATTGGATGGGGGGAAAACATTCAGTACTTC
size: once; V: TRBV27; J: TRBJ2-5; D: TRBD2; CDR3: CASSSPGTSGTRAVGTQYF; DNA: TGTGCCAGCAGTTCACCCGGGACTAGCGGGACCCGAGCCGTTGGGACCCAGTACTTC
size: -; V: TRBV5-4; J: TRBJ2-5; D: TRBD1; CDR3: CASSSTGEETQYF; DNA: TGTGCCAGCAGCTCGACAGGGGAAGAGACCCAGTACTTC
size: -; V: TRBV18; J: TRBJ2-1; D: TRBD2; CDR3: CASSPVAGGPDEQFF; DNA: TGTGCCAGCTCACCCGTCGCGGGAGGGCCCGATGAGCAGTTCTTC
size: -; V: TRBV19; J: TRBJ1-2; D: -; CDR3: CASSISFSNYGYTF; DNA: TGTGCCAGTAGTATTAGTTTTTCTAACTATGGCTACACCTTC
size: -; V: TRBV19; J: TRBJ2-1; D: TRBD2; CDR3: CASTRTSGIYNEQFF; DNA: TGTGCCAGTACTAGGACTAGCGGGATATACAATGAGCAGTTCTTC
size: -; V: TRBV27; J: TRBJ2-7; D: TRBD1; CDR3: CASSPGQHIGEQYF; DNA: TGTGCCAGCAGTCCGGGACAGCATATAGGCGAGCAGTACTTC
size: -; V: TRBV5-1; J: TRBJ1-6; D: -; CDR3: CASSFEGHHNSPLHF; DNA: TGCGCCAGCAGCTTCGAGGGACACCATAATTCACCCCTCCACTTT
size: -; V: TRBV28; J: TRBJ1-6; D: TRBD1; CDR3: CASSFRGWGQSSYNSPLHF; DNA: TGTGCCAGCAGTTTTAGGGGCTGGGGACAGAGCTCCTATAATTCACCCCTCCACTTT
size: -; V: TRBV9; J: TRBJ1-2; D: -; CDR3: CASSHIGGAYGYTF; DNA: TGTGCCAGCAGCCATATTGGGGGGGCGTATGGCTACACCTTC
size: -; V: TRBV6-2/TRBV6-3; J: TRBJ2-7; D: -; CDR3: CASSPQGSYEQYF; DNA: TGTGCCAGCAGCCCTCAGGGGTCCTACGAGCAGTACTTC
size: -; V: TRBV19; J: TRBJ2-1; D: TRBD2; CDR3: CASSPSTSGGSYNEQFF; DNA: TGTGCCAGTAGTCCGTCCACTAGCGGGGGTTCCTACAATGAGCAGTTCTTC
size: -; V: TRBV5-1; J: TRBJ2-5; D: -; CDR3: CASSLDRPRETQYF; DNA: TGCGCCAGCAGCTTGGATCGACCGCGGGAGACCCAGTACTTC
size: -; V: TRBV4-1; J: TRBJ1-2; D: TRBD1; CDR3: CASSQAGQGDGGYTF; DNA: TGCGCCAGCAGCCAGGCGGGACAGGGGGATGGTGGCTACACCTTC
size: -; V: TRBV5-1; J: TRBJ1-1; D: -; CDR3: CASRAGINTEAFF; DNA: TGCGCCAGCAGGGCGGGGATAAACACTGAAGCTTTCTTT
size: -; V: TRBV6-5; J: TRBJ2-7; D: -; CDR3: CASSETGYGYEQYF; DNA: TGTGCCAGCAGCGAGACAGGTTACGGCTACGAGCAGTACTTC
size: -; V: TRBV5-1; J: TRBJ1-1; D: -; CDR3: CASSLGSQGNTEAFF; DNA: TGCGCCAGCAGCTTGGGCAGCCAGGGGAACACTGAAGCTTTCTTT
size: -; V: TRBV27; J: TRBJ2-1; D: -; CDR3: CASTRDSEQFF; DNA: TGTGCCAGCACCCGGGACTCAGAGCAGTTCTTC
size: -; V: TRBV19; J: TRBJ2-7; D: TRBD2; CDR3: CASSTRSSGSWEQYF; DNA: TGTGCCAGTAGTACCCGCTCTAGCGGGAGCTGGGAGCAGTACTTC
size: -; V: TRBV2; J: TRBJ2-2; D: -; CDR3: CASRADKNTGELFF; DNA: TGTGCCAGCAGAGCTGACAAGAACACCGGGGAGCTGTTTTTT
size: -; V: TRBV7-8; J: TRBJ1-5; D: -; CDR3: CASSLARGISNQPQHF; DNA: TGTGCCAGCAGCTTAGCGCGGGGAATTAGCAATCAGCCCCAGCATTTT
size: -; V: TRBV5-1; J: TRBJ1-3; D: -; CDR3: CASSYVPQAGNTIYF; DNA: TGCGCCAGCAGCTATGTCCCCCAGGCTGGAAACACCATATATTTT
size: -; V: TRBV19; J: TRBJ2-1; D: TRBD1; CDR3: CASSLWTGDVNEQFF; DNA: TGTGCCAGTAGTCTTTGGACAGGGGATGTAAATGAGCAGTTCTTC
size: -; V: TRBV6-5; J: TRBJ2-3; D: -; CDR3: CASSPGVTDTQYF; DNA: TGTGCCAGCAGTCCGGGGGTCACAGATACGCAGTATTTT
size: -; V: TRBV7-3; J: TRBJ2-3; D: -; CDR3: CASSLTGGADTQYF; DNA: TGTGCCAGCAGCTTAACAGGGGGTGCAGATACGCAGTATTTT
size: -; V: TRBV30; J: TRBJ1-2; D: TRBD1; CDR3: CAWSRRTGNYGYTF; DNA: TGTGCCTGGAGTCGAAGGACAGGGAACTATGGCTACACCTTC
size: -; V: TRBV19; J: TRBJ2-1; D: -; CDR3: CASSIGSISQFF; DNA: TGTGCCAGTAGTATAGGTTCTATCTCTCAGTTCTTC
size: -; V: TRBV28; J: TRBJ1-2; D: -; CDR3: CASARDSGGYTF; DNA: TGTGCCAGCGCTAGGGACTCGGGTGGCTACACCTTC
size: -; V: TRBV5-5; J: TRBJ2-2; D: TRBD1; CDR3: CASSFYPPHTGGNTGELFF; DNA: TGTGCCAGCAGCTTCTACCCCCCCCACACAGGGGGGAACACCGGGGAGCTGTTTTTT
size: -; V: TRBV24-1; J: TRBJ1-5; D: TRBD1; CDR3: CATSDTAGGGSNQPQHF; DNA: TGTGCCACCAGTGATACTGCAGGGGGTGGTAGCAATCAGCCCCAGCATTTT
size: -; V: TRBV19; J: TRBJ2-7; D: -; CDR3: CASSTTGKYEQYF; DNA: TGTGCCAGTAGTACCACAGGGAAGTACGAGCAGTACTTC
size: -; V: TRBV11-3; J: TRBJ2-1; D: -; CDR3: CASSVTSSRSYNEQFF; DNA: TGTGCCAGCAGCGTTACTAGCTCCCGCTCCTACAATGAGCAGTTCTTC